This record looks at one T cell receptor beta chain sequence and its context. What it binds is not known. The data belong to a study of cytomegalovirus exposure and HLA in healthy donors. Study outcomes and limitations: In a later analysis, an Asian-associated ancestry cluster reportedly showed fewer N-insertions than the approximately 610-donor mean.

V lost 4 bases to trimming and J lost 0 bases; unmatched junction nucleotides: 9. This CDR3 contains 16 residues. Germline loops: CDR1 SGHNT, CDR2 YYREEE (reference sequence). Vbeta (60) and Jbeta (13) primers were used in the PCR. The assay was immunoSEQ multiplex PCR, and TCRdb's table has in-frame clones only and misses some. The sample includes about 110,000 clones, around 67% of them seen just once. The chain recombines TRBV5-4 with TRBJ2-7; 8 bases match TRBD1. Sequencing input: PBMCs. The sequence was obtained from a woman in her forties in good health and CMV-seropositive. CDR3 protein: CASSRGQVTSSYEQYF. The CDR3 bases are TGTGCCAGCAGCAGGGGACAGGTGACGAGCTCCTACGAGCAGTACTTC.